These T cell receptor beta chains were read from a single sample in a study of vaccination and CD4 T cells after COVID-19. These TCRs' antigens remain unknown. From the PCR reads, TCRdb called clonotypes with MiXCR, one entry per CDR3 protein. This sample has some 12,000 distinct CDR3 sequences; roughly 48% occur once, and the top ten carry around 15%. Sequenced: CD4+ T cells from blood, cultured in vitro. The receptor source for this set is a human donor who had recovered from COVID-19. Each CDR3 is given with its conserved first and last residue. A D gene is named only where the DNA matches it firmly. Size values are once, few and many counts, or a class for expanded clones, and some rows have none.

V,size,D,J,DNA,CDR3
TRBV6-1,NA,NA,TRBJ1-5,TGTGCCAGCAGCGCCCAGGGATATAGCAATCAGCCCCAGCATTTT,CASSAQGYSNQPQHF
TRBV11-2,NA,NA,TRBJ1-2,TGTGCCAGCAGTCCCGGTACAAGTATCGGCTACACCTTC,CASSPGTSIGYTF
TRBV5-6,NA,TRBD1,TRBJ1-5,TGTGCCAGCAGCTTGGGACAGGGAGATCAGCCCCAGCATTTT,CASSLGQGDQPQHF
TRBV20-1,medium-sized,TRBD2,TRBJ2-3,TGCAGTGCTAGAGATCCGCGTGGGAGGGGAGATACGCAGTATTTT,CSARDPRGRGDTQYF
TRBV4-3,NA,TRBD2,TRBJ2-2,TGCGCCAGCAGCCAAGGCCCGCCGAATAGCGGGGGGACCACCGGGGAGCTGTTTTTT,CASSQGPPNSGGTTGELFF
TRBV6-1,NA,NA,TRBJ2-1,TGTGCCAGCAGAAACACCGCCGGGTCGGGTTTTTACAATGAGCAGTTCTTC,CASRNTAGSGFYNEQFF
TRBV12-3/TRBV12-4,NA,NA,TRBJ1-5,TGTGCCAGCAGTTGGGGGGGGGCTGGCAATCAGCCCCAGCATTTT,CASSWGGAGNQPQHF
TRBV5-7,NA,NA,TRBJ1-2,TGTGCCAGCCAGCTTGGATGGTGCAGTTGTTTCTACACCTTC,CASQLGWCSCFYTF
TRBV6-5,NA,NA,TRBJ1-5,TGTGCCAGCAGTTACCCCATTCTGGGAGGGAGCAATCAGCCCCAGCATTTT,CASSYPILGGSNQPQHF
TRBV6-2/TRBV6-3,NA,NA,TRBJ2-7,TGTGCCAGCAAGAGGGGGGTCTCCTACGAGCAGTACTTC,CASKRGVSYEQYF
TRBV18,NA,NA,TRBJ1-5,TGTGCCAGCTCACCACAGGGACCGCCGGGTCAGCCCCAGCATTTT,CASSPQGPPGQPQHF
TRBV12-3/TRBV12-4,NA,TRBD1,TRBJ1-2,TGTGCCAGCAGTTTAGGTTTACAGGGGAATAGCTATGGCTACACCTTC,CASSLGLQGNSYGYTF
TRBV20-1,NA,NA,TRBJ1-2,TGCAGTGCCCTGACAGGAGGCTATGGCTACACCTTC,CSALTGGYGYTF
TRBV19,NA,TRBD2,TRBJ2-7,TGTGCCAGTAGCTCCGGGGGACTAACCGAGCAGTACTTC,CASSSGGLTEQYF
TRBV20-1,NA,NA,TRBJ2-2,TGCAGTGCCTTACAGGTGAACACCGGGGAGCTGTTTTTT,CSALQVNTGELFF
TRBV6-2/TRBV6-3,NA,TRBD2,TRBJ2-2,TGTGCCAGCAGTACCGGACTAGCGGGGGTCCCGGGCACCGGGGAGCTGTTTTTT,CASSTGLAGVPGTGELFF
TRBV7-6,NA,NA,TRBJ2-2,TGTGCCAGCGTAGGGCTTGGGACCGGGGAGCTGTTTTTT,CASVGLGTGELFF
TRBV18,NA,NA,TRBJ1-2,TGTGCCAGCTCACCACCGCAGGAATTCTATGGCTACACCTTC,CASSPPQEFYGYTF
TRBV19,NA,TRBD2,TRBJ2-2,TGTGCCAGTAGTGGTCTAGCGGGAACCGGGGAGCTGTTTTTT,CASSGLAGTGELFF
TRBV2,NA,TRBD1,TRBJ1-5,TGTGCCAGCCGGGACAGCCTTAGTCCCCAGCATTTT,CASRDSLSPQHF
TRBV19,few,TRBD1,TRBJ1-6,TGTGCCAGTAGTATGCGGACAGGGCCGTTTAATTCACCCCTCCACTTT,CASSMRTGPFNSPLHF
TRBV6-5,few,NA,TRBJ2-7,TGTGCCAGCAGTTACGCGGGTGAGGAGAGCGAGCAGTACTTC,CASSYAGEESEQYF
TRBV20-1,NA,TRBD2,TRBJ2-3,TGCAGTGCTAGAGCCCCCCCGGGGGGGGGGACAGATACGCAGTATTTT,CSARAPPGGGTDTQYF
TRBV12-3/TRBV12-4,NA,NA,TRBJ1-5,TGTGCCAGCAGTTTAGGGGGTTGGGGCAATCAGCCCCAGCATTTT,CASSLGGWGNQPQHF
TRBV20-1,few,NA,TRBJ1-5,TGCAGTGCTAGACTTCGGGGGAATAGCAATCAGCCCCAGCATTTT,CSARLRGNSNQPQHF
TRBV19,NA,NA,TRBJ2-5,TGTGCCACCTCTGCGCCGGGGTTGATCCAGGAGACCCAGTACTTC,CATSAPGLIQETQYF
TRBV29-1,NA,TRBD2,TRBJ2-7,TGCAGCGTTGTACGGGGGGAGCCCTACGAGCAGTACTTC,CSVVRGEPYEQYF
TRBV28,NA,NA,TRBJ1-4,TGTGCCAGCAGCACCTCGGGCGGGTTCACTAATGAAAAACTGTTTTTT,CASSTSGGFTNEKLFF
TRBV19,NA,TRBD1,TRBJ1-2,TGTGCCAGTAGTATAGGACAGGGGAACTATGGCTACACCTTC,CASSIGQGNYGYTF
TRBV4-1,NA,NA,TRBJ2-3,TGCGCCAGCAGCCTCTTGCCAAGATGGGATACGCAGTATTTT,CASSLLPRWDTQYF
TRBV28,NA,NA,TRBJ1-2,TGTGCCAGCAAGAGTAACTATGGCTACACCTTC,CASKSNYGYTF
TRBV5-6,NA,TRBD2,TRBJ2-5,TGTGCCAGCAGCGGGATGACTAGCGTCGGGGAGACCCAGTACTTC,CASSGMTSVGETQYF
TRBV28,few,TRBD1,TRBJ1-2,TGTGCCAGCAGTTTATATATATCGCTCGACAGGGGTAACTATGGCTACACCTTC,CASSLYISLDRGNYGYTF
TRBV5-6,NA,NA,TRBJ1-1,TGTGCCAGCAGCTTGGCAAAGGCGGGCACTGAAGCTTTCTTT,CASSLAKAGTEAFF
TRBV2,NA,TRBD1,TRBJ2-2,TGTGCCAGCAGACAGGGGTACACCGGGGAGCTGTTTTTT,CASRQGYTGELFF
TRBV20-1,NA,TRBD1,TRBJ1-4,TGCAGTGCCGCGGGACAGCCGAATGAAAAACTGTTTTTT,CSAAGQPNEKLFF
TRBV5-8,NA,NA,TRBJ2-5,TGTGCCAGCAGCTCGAAGGGAGTGGGAGAGACCCAGTACTTC,CASSSKGVGETQYF
TRBV18,NA,NA,TRBJ2-7,TGTGCCAGCTCACCGGCGACAGTCTCCTACGAGCAGTACTTC,CASSPATVSYEQYF
TRBV9,NA,NA,TRBJ2-5,TGTGCCAGCAGCGTAAGGGAAGGAGAGACCCAGTACTTC,CASSVREGETQYF
TRBV7-8,few,NA,TRBJ2-1,TGTGCCAGCAGCTTAGGGCTAGCGCTGACAAGCTCCTACAATGAGCAGTTCTTC,CASSLGLALTSSYNEQFF